These 2 T cell receptor beta chains share one sample of origin, sequenced in a study of T cells in Graves' hyperthyroidism and ophthalmopathy. The source material, RNA transcripts, was used to amplify TCR beta CDR3 regions. The HTBI set primed first-round TCR CDR3 RT-PCR. TCRdb called the multiplex PCR reads again in MiXCR, with one record for every CDR3 protein. The repertoire consists of about 640,000 distinct CDR3 sequences, with around 20% occurring once and the leading ten covering 30% to 40%. Sequenced sample: blood. The receptor set was obtained from a man aged 30 to 45 with Graves' ophthalmopathy.

A few counts support this clonotype. J is TRBJ2-5 and V is TRBV5-4, with 7 positions matching TRBD1. The germline V gene has CDR1 SGHNT and CDR2 YYREEE (reference sequence). The CDR3 has 13 residues. CDR3 sequence (DNA): TGTGCTACCCGACAGGGTTCGGAAGAGACCCAGTACTTC. This gives the protein CATRQGSEETQYF.

Only a few counts were recorded for this clonotype. The genes are TRBV3-1 and TRBJ2-7, with a weak D call TRBD2 (7 bases). V lost 7 bases, J lost 8 bases, and 15 bases lay in between. The CDR3 sequence is 12 residues long. The V gene's germline CDR1 is LGHDT and CDR2 YNNKEL (reference sequence). For the CDR3, the DNA is TGTGCCAGCAAGGGGGGGGCTGGGAAGCAGTACTTC. This translates into CASKGGAGKQYF.